Below are 27 T cell receptor beta chains sequenced from a single sample in a study of blood T cells in healthy people across ages (dated by TCRdb to 2015 to 2017). To prepare the library, 5' RACE was applied. This sample was sequenced with an Illumina HiSeq 2500. The second PCR ran for roughly 6 to 11 cycles and used a J-beta primer mix along with a sample-barcoded 5' primer. The raw public reads went through TCRdb reprocessing: fastp at Q25, MiXCR clone calling, in-frame beta chains kept. Rows with a matching CDR3 protein are joined into one entry that keeps the most common DNA and genes. The sample includes 650,000 to 1,000,000 distinct CDR3 sequences, with 46% observed a single time. 15% to 20% of the sample is held by the ten biggest clonotypes. Sequences were obtained from blood. These receptors were obtained from a man older than 75 in good health.

This chain uses TRBV20-1 with TRBJ2-1, with TRBD1 matching over 7 bases. The ends lost 6 bases at V and 3 bases at J; junction bases unmatched: 8. The germline V gene has CDR1 DFQATT and CDR2 SNEGSKA (reference sequence). This CDR3 is built from 14 residues. The CDR3 region has the DNA TGCAGTGCCCGTCGACAGGGCGGCTACAATGAGCAGTTCTTC. Protein product: CSARRQGGYNEQFF.

The V call is TRBV20-1, the J call TRBJ2-3; D unclear. Germline values: CDR1 DFQATT, CDR2 SNEGSKA (reference sequence). Deletions cut 6 bases from V and 6 bases from J, with 22 bases between. The CDR3 totals 15 residues. Here the CDR3 DNA reads TGCAGTGCCTTCACTCCCCGGGCCAGCCTCGATACGCAGTATTTT. This gives the protein CSAFTPRASLDTQYF.

Only a few counts were recorded for this clonotype. CDR3 DNA sequence: TGCAGTGCTAGACAGATTTACGAGCAGTACTTC. Translating it yields CSARQIYEQYF. The chain has TRBV20-1 and TRBJ2-7, with unresolved D. The CDR3 is 11 amino acids. The germline V and J ends were trimmed by 2 bases and 4 bases, with 6 bases remaining between them. Per germline, CDR1 DFQATT and CDR2 SNEGSKA (reference sequence).

This clonotype was found a few times. J is TRBJ1-2 and V is TRBV7-9; 7 bases match TRBD1. The CDR3 length is 15 residues. Trimming removed 3 bases from V and 0 bases from J; junction bases left unmatched: 4. Germline V gene data show CDR1 as SEHNR and CDR2 as FQNEAQ (reference sequence). In DNA form, the CDR3 reads TGTGCCAGCAGCTTGGGACAGCTTCCTAACTATGGCTACACCTTC. Protein: CASSLGQLPNYGYTF.

This sequence joins TRBV27 and TRBJ2-7, with 10 bases identical to TRBD1. Germline CDR1 reads MNHEY; CDR2 reads SMNVEV (reference sequence). CDR3 length: 14 amino acids. Trimming took 5 bases from V and 6 from J; bases not matched to a gene: 7. The CDR3, as DNA: TGTGCCAGCAGTCGACAGGGGGCGGAGGTCGAGCAGTACTTC. This sequence encodes CASSRQGAEVEQYF.

The chain recombines TRBV24-1 with TRBJ2-3; TRBD2 matches at 7 bases. The germline V gene encodes CDR1 KGHDR and CDR2 SFDVKD. With 1 base clipped from V and 3 bases from J, the junction kept 12 bases outside the gene matches. The CDR3 totals 18 residues. The CDR3 is CATSDLGNAGDATDTQYF. The CDR3 nucleotides read TGTGCCACCAGTGATTTAGGGAACGCGGGAGACGCGACAGATACGCAGTATTTT.

About this clonotype: This may be a read error: a much more frequent sequence differs by one nucleotide. The chain couples TRBV20-1 to TRBJ2-1; 10 nucleotides align to TRBD2. This CDR3 contains 15 residues. J lost 8 bases, V lost 3 bases, and 10 bases had no gene match. Per the germline V gene, CDR1 is DFQATT and CDR2 is SNEGSKA (reference sequence). The CDR3 DNA reads TGCAGTGCTAGCCGCCTAGCGGGAGCTGACGATGAGCAGTTCTTC. Its protein is CSASRLAGADDEQFF.

Worth noting for this clonotype: One junction end disagrees with the germline gene, perhaps due to a read error. V is TRBV2 and J is TRBJ1-4, with D uncertain. This CDR3 has 14 residues. The germline V gene has CDR1 SNHLY and CDR2 FYNNEI. CDR3 sequence reads: CASSEGLKNEKLFF. In DNA, the CDR3 is TGTGCCAGCAGCGAAGGACTAAAGAATGAAAAACTGTTTTTT.

The sample holds a few counts of this clonotype. The genes are TRBV11-3 and TRBJ1-2, with D possibly being TRBD1 (6 bases). V shed 3 bases and J shed 5 bases, with 13 bases lying between them. The CDR3 has 14 amino acids. Germline V gene data show CDR1 as SGHNT and CDR2 as YENEEA. The CDR3 sequence is CASSFSRGSYGYTF. The CDR3 DNA sequence: TGTGCCAGCAGCTTCTCCAGGGGAAGTTATGGCTACACCTTC.

The sample holds a few counts of this clonotype. This chain links TRBV25-1 with TRBJ2-5; TRBD1 or TRBD2 may be the D gene (6 bases each). This CDR3 region has 14 residues. V was cut by 2 bases and J by 5 bases, with 12 bases left in between. Germline V CDR1 and CDR2: MGHDK, SYGVNS. In nucleotides, the CDR3 is TGTGCCAGCAGTGAAGGGGGGCAGGGGGAGACCCAGTACTTC. Protein sequence: CASSEGGQGETQYF. Complete variable domain (other parts from reference TRBV25-1 and TRBJ2-5): EADIYQTPRYLVIGTGKKITLECSQTMGHDKMYWYQQDPGMELHLIHYSYGVNSTEKGDLSSESTVSRIRTEHFPLTLESARPSHTSQYLCASSEGGQGETQYFGPGTRLLVL.

This clonotype has a count of ten or more. The gene calls are TRBV7-3 and TRBJ2-7; 9 bases align to TRBD2. This CDR3 is 15 amino acids long. V lost 1 base to trimming and J lost 1 base; unmatched junction nucleotides: 2. The germline CDR1 and CDR2 sequences are SGHTA and FQGTGA. The CDR3: CASSLRAGGSYEQYF. The CDR3 DNA reads as TGTGCCAGCAGCTTAAGGGCGGGAGGGTCCTACGAGCAGTACTTC.

The genes are TRBV20-1 and TRBJ2-2, with 13 bases lining up with TRBD2. V was pared by 2 bases and J by 0 bases, with 0 bases of the junction left unmatched. CDR3 length: 16 amino acids. Germline-derived CDR1 and CDR2 are DFQATT and SNEGSKA (reference sequence). In nucleotides, the CDR3 is TGCAGTGCTAGAACTAGCGGGAGGGCGAACACCGGGGAGCTGTTTTTT. It encodes CSARTSGRANTGELFF.

V is TRBV24-1 and J is TRBJ2-5; TRBD1 might be the D (6 bases). CDR3 length: 16 residues. CDR1 is KGHDR, CDR2 SFDVKD, per germline. V dropped 3 bases and J dropped 0 bases, with 13 bases sitting between them. CDR3 sequence reads: CATSDPGALYQETQYF. The CDR3 DNA is TGTGCCACCAGTGATCCAGGGGCACTGTACCAAGAGACCCAGTACTTC.

This clonotype was picked up a small number of times. V is TRBV11-2 and J is TRBJ2-7, with a possible D match to TRBD2 (6 bases). Germline CDR1 is SGHAT and CDR2 is FQNNGV. This CDR3 is built from 16 residues. The germline V and J ends were trimmed by 4 bases and 7 bases, with 23 bases remaining between them. CDR3 bases: TGTGCCAGCAGCTGGCGAGCGGTAGCGGAGCAGAGTGAGCAGTACTTC. This codes for CASSWRAVAEQSEQYF.

Points on this clonotype: The junction departs from germline at one end; a sequencing error may be responsible. The genes are TRBV7-8 and TRBJ2-1; tentative D call: TRBD2 (6 bases). CDR3 length: 15 residues. Per germline, CDR1 SGHVS and CDR2 FQNEAQ. The CDR3 region has the DNA TGTGCCAACAGCCCGGGGAGGCGGTTCTACAATGAGCAGTTCTTC. It translates to CANSPGRRFYNEQFF.

This rearrangement joins TRBV11-2 to TRBJ2-1; 15 nucleotides align to TRBD2. Germline trimming cut 4 bases from V and 0 bases from J; bases unmatched to any gene: 10. The CDR3 sequence is 20 residues long. Germline CDR1 SGHAT, CDR2 FQNNGV. The DNA of the CDR3 is TGTGCCAGCAGCTCTCCCGCCGGGACTAGCGGGAGGTCCTCCTACAATGAGCAGTTCTTC. As protein: CASSSPAGTSGRSSYNEQFF. Looking up the rest from reference TRBV11-2 and TRBJ2-1 gives the full variable domain: EAGVAQSPRYKIIEKRQSVAFWCNPISGHATLYWYQQILGQGPKLLIQFQNNGVVDDSQLPKDRFSAERLKGVDSTLKIQPAKLEDSAVYLCASSSPAGTSGRSSYNEQFFGPGTRLTVL.

The rearrangement links TRBV7-9 to TRBJ2-7; TRBD1 matches at 8 bases. The germline gives CDR1 SEHNR, CDR2 FQNEAQ (reference sequence). Trimming took 5 bases from V and 0 from J; bases not matched to a gene: 6. This CDR3 spans 15 amino acids. CDR3 nucleotide sequence: TGTGCCAGCAGCGGGGGACAGGCGAGCTCCTACGAGCAGTACTTC. Translated: CASSGGQASSYEQYF.

The chain couples TRBV29-1 to TRBJ2-7, with a weak D call TRBD2 (6 bases). With 7 bases removed from V and 6 bases from J, the gap between germline ends came to 16 bases. CDR1 is SQVTM and CDR2 is ANQGSEA in the germline V gene. The length of the CDR3 is 12 residues. In DNA, the CDR3 is TGCAGCGCCCGATCCTCTAGCGCCGAGCAGTACTTC. Translation: CSARSSSAEQYF.

V gene TRBV24-1 combines with J gene TRBJ2-6; TRBD1 matches at 9 bases. The germline gives CDR1 KGHDR, CDR2 SFDVKD. This CDR3 has 18 residues. V shed 2 bases, J shed 0 bases, and the junction held 4 bases outside the gene matches. The CDR3 DNA reads as TGTGCCACCAGTGATTCCGGGACAGGGTACTCTGGGGCCAACGTCCTGACTTTC. Residues: CATSDSGTGYSGANVLTF.

The sample holds a few counts of this clonotype. The rearrangement joins TRBV4-1 to TRBJ1-3, with D perhaps TRBD1 (6 bases). Germline CDR1 MGHRA, CDR2 YSYEKL. Trimming stripped 0 bases from V and 0 bases from J, with 9 bases between. The CDR3 spans 16 residues. CDR3 DNA: TGCGCCAGCAGCCAAGACGACAGGATCTCTGGAAACACCATATATTTT. This gives the protein CASSQDDRISGNTIYF.

The J gene is TRBJ2-6, the V gene TRBV24-1; 7 nucleotides match TRBD1. Losses at the gene ends were 10 bases for V and 1 base for J; bases not matched to a gene: 6. There are 15 residues in the CDR3. CDR1 and CDR2 from the germline V gene are KGHDR and SFDVKD. DNA of the CDR3: TGTGCCACTTCGGACAGGCGATCTGGGGCCAACGTCCTGACTTTC. Amino acids: CATSDRRSGANVLTF.

The chain links TRBV7-3 to TRBJ2-3; possibly TRBD2 for D (5 bases). The germline V gene encodes CDR1 SGHTA and CDR2 FQGTGA. The CDR3 is 17 amino acids. Trimming took off 0 bases at V and 1 base at J, with 14 bases between the two ends. CDR3 in amino acids: CASSLTAGERGTDTQYF. CDR3 DNA sequence: TGTGCCAGCAGCTTAACGGCTGGGGAGAGGGGCACAGATACGCAGTATTTT.

This clonotype was counted only a few times. The chain links TRBV7-9 to TRBJ2-3; 11 nucleotides line up with TRBD1. The V gene's germline CDR1 is SEHNR and CDR2 FQNEAQ (reference sequence). V shed 2 bases and J 1 base; nucleotides not matched to a gene: 5. The CDR3 loop spans 17 amino acids. For the CDR3, the DNA is TGTGCCAGCAGCTTACATCGGACAGGGGGCCGCACAGATACGCAGTATTTT. Its translation is CASSLHRTGGRTDTQYF.

The chain carries TRBV20-1 and TRBJ2-7; no reliable D call. Trimming stripped 6 bases from V and 2 bases from J, with 14 bases between. The CDR3 has 13 residues. Germline assignment: CDR1 DFQATT and CDR2 SNEGSKA (reference sequence). CDR3 bases: TGCAGTGCATCCGCCGTTCTGACCTACGAGCAGTACTTC. Protein: CSASAVLTYEQYF.

This clonotype was seen only a few times. The J gene is TRBJ2-3, the V gene TRBV24-1, with unresolved D. The V and J ends lost 1 base and 7 bases respectively, with 5 bases between them. CDR3 length: 12 amino acids. Per germline, CDR1 KGHDR and CDR2 SFDVKD. The CDR3, as DNA: TGTGCCACCAGTGATTTAGGAAATACGCAGTATTTT. Amino acids: CATSDLGNTQYF.

This chain links TRBV29-1 with TRBJ2-3, with 8 bases fitting TRBD2. Germline V lookup: CDR1 SQVTM, CDR2 ANQGSEA. The CDR3 covers 14 residues. Trimming took 3 bases from V and 6 from J; bases not matched to a gene: 8. CDR3 in DNA: TGCAGCGTTGAGGGAGGGCGGGGGGTCGATACGCAGTATTTT. It codes for CSVEGGRGVDTQYF.

In its sample, this clonotype was seen many times. The genes are TRBV7-8 and TRBJ2-4, with TRBD2 matching over 11 bases. The germline gives CDR1 SGHVS, CDR2 FQNEAQ. The ends lost 5 bases at V and 2 bases at J; junction bases unmatched: 11. This CDR3 comprises 18 residues. The CDR3 reads CASSPGVAGGPSKNIQYF. The CDR3 DNA is TGTGCCAGCAGCCCTGGGGTAGCGGGAGGGCCGTCCAAAAACATTCAGTACTTC. The full variable domain, with the rest looked up from reference TRBV7-8 and TRBJ2-4, is GAGVSQSPRYKVAKRGQDVALRCDPISGHVSLFWYQQALGQGPEFLTYFQNEAQLDKSGLPSDRFFAERPEGSVSTLKIQRTQQEDSAVYLCASSPGVAGGPSKNIQYFGAGTRLSVL.